This TCR beta chain was documented in a study of post-analysis software for immune sequencing data. V shed 4 bases and J 6 bases; nucleotides not matched to a gene: 0. CDR3 length: 14 residues. Germline CDR1 is ENHRY and CDR2 is SYGVKD. TCR beta cDNA libraries included unique molecular identifiers. TCRdb re-derived calls from the PCR reads in MiXCR, one entry per CDR3 protein. Of 650,000 to 850,000 distinct CDR3 sequences listed, approximately 57% are singletons. As concerns this clonotype: Antigen unknown.

Study-level points and caveats: The study found TRBV5-6, TRBV5-1 and TRBV20-1 among a handful of TRBV segments more frequent in patients than controls.

This receptor was taken from a girl aged 5 to 17 with multiple sclerosis. Sequenced material: blood. The rearrangement joins TRBV10-3 to TRBJ2-3; 14 bases map to TRBD2. The CDR3 region has the DNA TGTGCCATCAGTGGGACTAGCGGGAGGGATACGCAGTATTTT. Translated, it gives CAISGTSGRDTQYF.